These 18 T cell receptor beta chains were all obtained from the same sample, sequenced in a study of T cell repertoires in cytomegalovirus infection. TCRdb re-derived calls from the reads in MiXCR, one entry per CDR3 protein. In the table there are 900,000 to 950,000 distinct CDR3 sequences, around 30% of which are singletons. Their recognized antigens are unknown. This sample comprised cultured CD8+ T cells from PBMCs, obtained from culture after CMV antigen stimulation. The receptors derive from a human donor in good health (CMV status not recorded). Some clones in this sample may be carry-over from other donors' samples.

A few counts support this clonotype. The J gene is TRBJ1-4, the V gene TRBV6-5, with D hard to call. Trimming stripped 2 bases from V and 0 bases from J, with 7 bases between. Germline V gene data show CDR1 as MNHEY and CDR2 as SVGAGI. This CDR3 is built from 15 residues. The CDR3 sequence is CASSYQFATNEKLFF. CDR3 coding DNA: TGTGCCAGCAGTTACCAGTTTGCAACTAATGAAAAACTGTTTTTT.

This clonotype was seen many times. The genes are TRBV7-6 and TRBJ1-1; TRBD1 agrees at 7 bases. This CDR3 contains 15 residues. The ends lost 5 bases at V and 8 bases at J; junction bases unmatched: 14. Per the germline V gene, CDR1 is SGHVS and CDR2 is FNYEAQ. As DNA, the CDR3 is TGTGCCAGCAGCCCCGGCAGGGGGTCGGGGGTGGAAGCTTTCTTT. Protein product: CASSPGRGSGVEAFF.

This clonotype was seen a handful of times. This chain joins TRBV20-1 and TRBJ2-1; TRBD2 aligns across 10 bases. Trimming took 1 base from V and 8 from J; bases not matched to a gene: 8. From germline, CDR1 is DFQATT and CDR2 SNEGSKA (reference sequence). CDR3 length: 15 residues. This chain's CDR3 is CSARGGLAGADEQFF. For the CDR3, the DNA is TGCAGTGCTAGAGGGGGGCTAGCGGGGGCGGATGAGCAGTTCTTC.

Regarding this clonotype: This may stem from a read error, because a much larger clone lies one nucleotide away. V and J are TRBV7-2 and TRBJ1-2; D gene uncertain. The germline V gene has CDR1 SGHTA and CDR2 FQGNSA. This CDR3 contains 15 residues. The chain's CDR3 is CASSPLVGSVYDYTF. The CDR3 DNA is TGTGCCAGCAGCCCCCTGGTCGGGTCGGTCTATGACTACACCTTC.

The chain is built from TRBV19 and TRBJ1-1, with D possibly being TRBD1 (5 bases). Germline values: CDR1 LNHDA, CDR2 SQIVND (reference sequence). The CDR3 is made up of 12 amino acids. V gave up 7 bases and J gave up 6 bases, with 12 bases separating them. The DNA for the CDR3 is TGTGCCAGTATGAGGGACGTTGCTGAAGCTTTCTTT. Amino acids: CASMRDVAEAFF.

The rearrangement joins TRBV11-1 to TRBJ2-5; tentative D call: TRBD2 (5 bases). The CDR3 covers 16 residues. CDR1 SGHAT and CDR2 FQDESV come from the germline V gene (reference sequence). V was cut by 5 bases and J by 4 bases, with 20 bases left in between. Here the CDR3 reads CASSPERWASPETQYF. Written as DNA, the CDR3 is TGTGCCAGCAGCCCGGAGCGGTGGGCCTCCCCAGAGACCCAGTACTTC.

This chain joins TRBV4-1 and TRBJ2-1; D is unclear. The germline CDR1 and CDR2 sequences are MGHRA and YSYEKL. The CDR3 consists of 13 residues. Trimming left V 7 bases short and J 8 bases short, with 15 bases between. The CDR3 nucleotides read TGCGCCAGCACCCTAGTAGTTGGCCATGAGCAGTTCTTC. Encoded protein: CASTLVVGHEQFF.

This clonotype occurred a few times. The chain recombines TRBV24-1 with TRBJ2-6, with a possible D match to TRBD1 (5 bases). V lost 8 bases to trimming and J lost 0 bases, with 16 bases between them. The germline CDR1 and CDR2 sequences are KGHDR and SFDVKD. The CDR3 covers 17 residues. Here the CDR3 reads CATTGVTATSGANVLTF. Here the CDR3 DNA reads TGTGCCACCACAGGTGTGACAGCTACCTCTGGGGCCAACGTCCTGACTTTC.

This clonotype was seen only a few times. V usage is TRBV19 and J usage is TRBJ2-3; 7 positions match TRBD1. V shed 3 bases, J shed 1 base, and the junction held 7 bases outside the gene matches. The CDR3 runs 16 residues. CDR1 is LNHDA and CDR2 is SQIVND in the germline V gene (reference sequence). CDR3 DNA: TGTGCCAGTAGTATCTTTCACAGGGGCGGCACAGATACGCAGTATTTT. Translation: CASSIFHRGGTDTQYF. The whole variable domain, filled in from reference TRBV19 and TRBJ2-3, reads DGGITQSPKYLFRKEGQNVTLSCEQNLNHDAMYWYRQDPGQGLRLIYYSQIVNDFQKGDIAEGYSVSREKKESFPLTVTSAQKNPTAFYLCASSIFHRGGTDTQYFGPGTRLTVL.

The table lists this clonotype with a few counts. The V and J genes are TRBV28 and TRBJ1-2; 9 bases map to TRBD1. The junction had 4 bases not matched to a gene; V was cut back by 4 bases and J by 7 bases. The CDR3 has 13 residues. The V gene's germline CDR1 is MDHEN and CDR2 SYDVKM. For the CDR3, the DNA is TGTGCCAGCAGTTCCCGGGACAGGGTTGGCTACACCTTC. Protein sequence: CASSSRDRVGYTF.

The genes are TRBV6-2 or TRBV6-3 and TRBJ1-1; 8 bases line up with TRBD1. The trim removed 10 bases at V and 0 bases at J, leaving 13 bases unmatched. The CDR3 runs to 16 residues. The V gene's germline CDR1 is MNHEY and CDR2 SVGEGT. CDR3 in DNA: TGTGCCAACAGCAACGACAGGGGCCTCCTGAACACTGAAGCTTTCTTT. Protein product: CANSNDRGLLNTEAFF.

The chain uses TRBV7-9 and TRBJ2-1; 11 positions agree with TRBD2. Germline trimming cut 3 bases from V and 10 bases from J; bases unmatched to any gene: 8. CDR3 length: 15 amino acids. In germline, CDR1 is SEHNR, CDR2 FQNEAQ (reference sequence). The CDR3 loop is CASSLFLAGGREQFF. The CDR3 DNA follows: TGTGCCAGCAGCTTGTTTCTAGCGGGGGGACGGGAGCAGTTCTTC.

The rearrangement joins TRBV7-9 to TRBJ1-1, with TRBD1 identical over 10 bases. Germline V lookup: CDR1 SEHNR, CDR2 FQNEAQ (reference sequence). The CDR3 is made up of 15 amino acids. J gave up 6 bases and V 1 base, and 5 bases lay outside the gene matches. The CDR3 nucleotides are TGTGCCAGCAGCTTAGTATGGACAGGGGGGCCTGAAGCTTTCTTT. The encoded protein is CASSLVWTGGPEAFF.

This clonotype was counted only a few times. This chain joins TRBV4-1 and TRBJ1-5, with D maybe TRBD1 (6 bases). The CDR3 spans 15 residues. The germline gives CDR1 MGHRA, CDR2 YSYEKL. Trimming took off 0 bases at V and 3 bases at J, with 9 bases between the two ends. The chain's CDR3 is CASSQELGANQPQHF. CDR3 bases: TGCGCCAGCAGCCAAGAGTTGGGGGCCAATCAGCCCCAGCATTTT.

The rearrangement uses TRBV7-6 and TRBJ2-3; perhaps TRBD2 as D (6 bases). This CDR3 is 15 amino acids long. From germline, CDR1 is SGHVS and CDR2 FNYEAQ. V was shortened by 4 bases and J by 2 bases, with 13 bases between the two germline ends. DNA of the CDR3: TGTGCCAGCAGCTCACCGGGACTTTACACAGATACGCAGTATTTT. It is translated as CASSSPGLYTDTQYF.

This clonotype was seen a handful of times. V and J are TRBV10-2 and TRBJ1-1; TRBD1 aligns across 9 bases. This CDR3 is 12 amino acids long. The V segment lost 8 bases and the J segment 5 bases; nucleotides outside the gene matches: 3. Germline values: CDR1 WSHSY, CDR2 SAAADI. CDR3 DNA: TGCGCCAGCCAGACAGGGGGGACTGAAGCTTTCTTT. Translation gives CASQTGGTEAFF.

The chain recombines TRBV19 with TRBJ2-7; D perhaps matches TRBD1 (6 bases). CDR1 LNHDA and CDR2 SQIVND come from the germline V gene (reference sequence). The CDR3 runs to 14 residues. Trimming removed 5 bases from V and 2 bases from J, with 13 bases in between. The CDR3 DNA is TGTGCCAGTAGTCCAGGGACATCTACCTACGAGCAGTACTTC. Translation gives CASSPGTSTYEQYF.

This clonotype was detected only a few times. In DNA, the CDR3 is TGTGCCACCAGCAGAGATCTCGGAGGGGGAATAGATACGCAGTATTTT. Encoded protein: CATSRDLGGGIDTQYF. The rearrangement uses TRBV15 and TRBJ2-3; either TRBD1 or TRBD2 may supply D (6 bases each). This CDR3 contains 16 residues. Germline V lookup: CDR1 LNHNV, CDR2 YYDKDF (reference sequence). V lost 0 bases and J 5 bases, leaving 15 bases between the germline ends.